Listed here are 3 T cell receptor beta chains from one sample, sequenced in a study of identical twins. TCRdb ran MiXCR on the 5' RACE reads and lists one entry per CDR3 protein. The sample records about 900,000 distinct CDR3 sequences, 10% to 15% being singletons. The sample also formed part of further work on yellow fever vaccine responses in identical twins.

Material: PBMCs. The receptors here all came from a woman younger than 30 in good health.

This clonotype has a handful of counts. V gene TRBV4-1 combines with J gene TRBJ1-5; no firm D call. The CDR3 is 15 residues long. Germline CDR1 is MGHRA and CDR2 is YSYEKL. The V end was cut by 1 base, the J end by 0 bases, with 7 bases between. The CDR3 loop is CASSQAEYSNQPQHF. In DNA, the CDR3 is TGCGCCAGCAGCCAAGCCGAGTATAGCAATCAGCCCCAGCATTTT.

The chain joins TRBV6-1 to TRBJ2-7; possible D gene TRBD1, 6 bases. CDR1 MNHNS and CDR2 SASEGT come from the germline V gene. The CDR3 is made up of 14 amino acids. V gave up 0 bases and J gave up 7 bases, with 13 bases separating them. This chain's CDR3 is CASSEAGVRGEQYF. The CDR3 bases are TGTGCCAGCAGTGAAGCGGGAGTCAGGGGTGAGCAGTACTTC.

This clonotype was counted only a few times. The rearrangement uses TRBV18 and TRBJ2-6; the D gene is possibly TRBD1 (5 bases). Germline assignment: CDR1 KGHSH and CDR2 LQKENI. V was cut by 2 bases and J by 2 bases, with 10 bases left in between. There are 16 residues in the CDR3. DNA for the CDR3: TGTGCCAGCTCACCAAGGGGAAAGACTGGGGCCAACGTCCTGACTTTC. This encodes CASSPRGKTGANVLTF. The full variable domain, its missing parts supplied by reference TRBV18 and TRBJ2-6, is NAGVMQNPRHLVRRRGQEARLRCSPMKGHSHVYWYRQLPEEGLKFMVYLQKENIIDESGMPKERFSAEFPKEGPSILRIQQVVRGDSAAYFCASSPRGKTGANVLTFGAGSRLTVL.